This T cell receptor beta chain is from a study of blood T cell repertoires in COVID-19. Overall study: The origin of the acute and convalescent COVID-19 samples was the United States, Italy and Spain. T cells, B-cell-depleted T cells, or PBMCs supplied cDNA or gDNA.

The CDR3 length is 13 residues. Trimming pared 3 bases from V and 4 bases from J, leaving 6 bases between. Looked up from germline, CDR1 is KGHDR and CDR2 is SFDVKD. Measured with immunoSEQ multiplex PCR; TCRdb has only the in-frame clones, and not every one. This repertoire shows some 250,000 clones, 65% to 90% found once; its top ten account for about 3.2%. V and J are TRBV24-1 and TRBJ2-1, with D unresolved. What was sequenced was peripheral blood. This clonotype was obtained from a woman aged 55-70 years with active or convalescent COVID-19. The CDR3 is CATSDPKYNEQFF. The CDR3 nucleotides are TGTGCCACCAGTGATCCCAAATACAATGAGCAGTTCTTC.